Each of the 6 T cell receptor beta chains below was sequenced from the same sample in a study of blood T cell repertoires in COVID-19. The method was immunoSEQ multiplex PCR; TCRdb's version includes in-frame clones alone and lacks a portion of them. The table records hundreds of thousands of clones, about four fifths of them present only once. The source material was PBMCs or T cells enriched from blood (not recorded which). All receptors come from a woman aged 35 to 49 who had recovered from COVID-19.

This chain joins TRBV28 and TRBJ2-1; tentative D call: TRBD1 (5 bases). This CDR3 region has 15 residues. V lost 9 bases, J lost 0 bases, and 15 bases lay in between. Per the germline V gene, CDR1 is MDHEN and CDR2 is SYDVKM. The CDR3 loop is CASKGRRSSYNEQFF. The CDR3 DNA sequence: TGTGCCAGTAAGGGGCGACGGAGCTCCTACAATGAGCAGTTCTTC.

The CDR3 coding sequence is TGTGCCAGCAGTTTACCCCCCAGAGGGGGGAACACTGAAGCTTTCTTT. This codes for CASSLPPRGGNTEAFF. V is TRBV27 and J is TRBJ1-1; possibly TRBD1 for D (6 bases). From germline, CDR1 is MNHEY and CDR2 SMNVEV (reference sequence). Between the trimmed V and J ends, which lost 2 bases and 1 base, there was a span of 14 bases. This CDR3 is built from 16 residues.

This clone was seen only once. V and J are TRBV7-2 and TRBJ2-4; D not resolved. This CDR3 is built from 12 residues. Germline CDR1 and CDR2: SGHTA and FQGNSA. The germline V and J ends were trimmed by 5 bases and 4 bases, with 6 bases remaining between them. The CDR3 protein is CASSPGKNIQYF. DNA of the CDR3: TGTGCCAGCAGCCCCGGTAAAAACATTCAGTACTTC.

V usage is TRBV12-5 and J usage is TRBJ1-1; D might be TRBD1 (6 bases). Trimming took 2 bases from V and 0 from J, leaving 16 bases between them. Germline loops: CDR1 LGHNT, CDR2 FRNRAP. The CDR3 sequence is 17 residues long. The CDR3 sequence: CASGLTPSGAMNTEAFF. CDR3 bases: TGTGCTAGTGGTTTGACTCCATCAGGGGCCATGAACACTGAAGCTTTCTTT.

The CDR3 reads CAWSVLGTRGGTQYF. As DNA, the CDR3 is TGTGCCTGGAGTGTATTAGGGACTAGGGGGGGGACCCAGTACTTC. The V and J genes are TRBV30 and TRBJ2-5; 8 positions agree with TRBD2. Per germline, CDR1 GTSNPN and CDR2 SVGIG (reference sequence). This CDR3 comprises 15 residues. The junction had 10 bases not matched to a gene; V was cut back by 0 bases and J by 7 bases.

This clone was counted only a few times. The chain joins TRBV5-1 to TRBJ2-1, with no clear D. Trimming removed 0 bases at V and 7 bases at J, with 5 bases between. Looked up from germline, CDR1 is SGHRS and CDR2 is YFSETQ. The CDR3 consists of 12 residues. The CDR3 loop is CASSLGRNEQFF. Written as DNA, the CDR3 is TGCGCCAGCAGCTTGGGGCGGAATGAGCAGTTCTTC.